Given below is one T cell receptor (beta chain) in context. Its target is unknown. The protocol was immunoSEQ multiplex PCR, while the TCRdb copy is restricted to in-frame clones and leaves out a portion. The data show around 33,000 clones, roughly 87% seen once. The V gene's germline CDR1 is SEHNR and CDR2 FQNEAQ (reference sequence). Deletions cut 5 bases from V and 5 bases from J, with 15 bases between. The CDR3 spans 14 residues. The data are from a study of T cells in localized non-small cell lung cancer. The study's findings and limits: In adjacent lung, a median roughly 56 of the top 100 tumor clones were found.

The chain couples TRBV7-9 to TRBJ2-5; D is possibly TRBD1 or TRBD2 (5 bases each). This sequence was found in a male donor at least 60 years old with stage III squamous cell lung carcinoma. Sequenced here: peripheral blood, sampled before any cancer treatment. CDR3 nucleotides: TGTGCCAGCAGCCTCGGGGCTGCTGGGGAGACCCAGTACTTC. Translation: CASSLGAAGETQYF.